This TCR beta chain is from a study of blood T cell repertoires in COVID-19. Libraries were prepared by immunoSEQ multiplex PCR; TCRdb keeps only in-frame clonotypes and omits some of them. The table records 150,000 or so clones, roughly nine tenths of them present only once. This sequence originates from a man aged 45-65 years with acute or convalescent COVID-19. Sequencing was done on a sample of peripheral blood.

CDR3 DNA: TGTGCCAGCAGTTCCCATAGCGGGAGGAGGATTCATGAGCAGTTCTTC. Protein: CASSSHSGRRIHEQFF. This rearrangement joins TRBV6-6 to TRBJ2-1, with 10 bases fitting TRBD2. Trimming removed 4 bases from V and 8 bases from J; junction bases left unmatched: 11. CDR1 is MNHNY, CDR2 SVGAGI, per germline (reference sequence). This CDR3 spans 16 amino acids.